The TCR beta chain described here comes from a study of blood T cell repertoires in COVID-19. Overall study: Samples representing acute and convalescent COVID-19 were sourced from the United States, Italy and Spain. Sources were T cells, B-cell-depleted T cells, or PBMCs; the material itself was cDNA or gDNA.

Losses at the gene ends were 3 bases for V and 2 bases for J; bases not matched to a gene: 5. The germline gives CDR1 SGDLS, CDR2 YYNGEE. The CDR3 is 16 residues long. In the original processing: Estimation of nucleated cell counts was performed using reference gene primer amplification. The repertoire was sequenced with immunoSEQ multiplex PCR; TCRdb's copy has only in-frame clones and lacks some. The V and J calls and clone size were taken over from that table, and D and trimming were inferred from the DNA. The sample has around 97,000 clones; approximately 82% are singletons. The clonotype was recovered from a man between 65 and 85 years old with acute or convalescent COVID-19. Sequencing was carried out using peripheral blood. The chain joins TRBV9 to TRBJ2-2; TRBD1 aligns across 9 bases. The CDR3 DNA sequence: TGTGCCAGCAGCGCAGTACAGGGGGCTAACACCGGGGAGCTGTTTTTT. Residues: CASSAVQGANTGELFF. Using reference TRBV9 and TRBJ2-2 for the parts outside the CDR3, the full variable domain is DSGVTQTPKHLITATGQRVTLRCSPRSGDLSVYWYQQSLDQGLQFLIQYYNGEERAKGNILERFSAQQFPDLHSELNLSSLELGDSALYFCASSAVQGANTGELFFGEGSRLTVL.